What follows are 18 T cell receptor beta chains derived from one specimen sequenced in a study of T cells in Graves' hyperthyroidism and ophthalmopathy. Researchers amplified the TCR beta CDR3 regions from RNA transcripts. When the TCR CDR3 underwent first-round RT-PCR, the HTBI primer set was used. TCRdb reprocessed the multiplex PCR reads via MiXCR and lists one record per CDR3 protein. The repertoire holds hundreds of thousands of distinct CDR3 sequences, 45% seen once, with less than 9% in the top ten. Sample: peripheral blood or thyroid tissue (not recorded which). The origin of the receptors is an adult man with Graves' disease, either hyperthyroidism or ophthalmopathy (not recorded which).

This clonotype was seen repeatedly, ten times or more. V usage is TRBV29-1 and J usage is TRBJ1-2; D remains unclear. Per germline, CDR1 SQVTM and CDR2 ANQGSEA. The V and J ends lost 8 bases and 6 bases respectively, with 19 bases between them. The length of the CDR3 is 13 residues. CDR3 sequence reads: CSSSIRAQDGYTF. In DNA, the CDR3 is TGCAGCAGTAGCATCAGAGCCCAGGATGGCTACACCTTC.

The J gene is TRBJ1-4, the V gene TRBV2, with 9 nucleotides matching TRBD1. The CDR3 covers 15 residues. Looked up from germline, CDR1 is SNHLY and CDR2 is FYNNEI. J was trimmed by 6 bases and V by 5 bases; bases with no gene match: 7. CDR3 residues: CASSWTGELYEKLFF. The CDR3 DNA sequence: TGTGCCAGCAGTTGGACAGGGGAACTGTATGAAAAACTGTTTTTT.

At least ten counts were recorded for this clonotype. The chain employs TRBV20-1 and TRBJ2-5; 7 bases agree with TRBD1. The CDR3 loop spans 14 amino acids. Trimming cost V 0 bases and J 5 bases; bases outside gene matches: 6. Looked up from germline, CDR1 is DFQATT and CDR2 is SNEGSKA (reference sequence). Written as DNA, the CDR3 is TGCAGTGCTAGAGAGGGGACAGTGCTGGAGACCCAGTACTTC. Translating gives CSAREGTVLETQYF.

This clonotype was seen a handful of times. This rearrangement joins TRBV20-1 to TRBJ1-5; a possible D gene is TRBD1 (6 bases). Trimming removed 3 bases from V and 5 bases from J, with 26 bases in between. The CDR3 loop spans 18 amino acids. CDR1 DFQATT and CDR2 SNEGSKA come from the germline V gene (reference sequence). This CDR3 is CSASHLPRDIWRDQPQHF. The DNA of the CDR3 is TGCAGTGCTAGCCACCTTCCCCGGGACATATGGCGAGATCAGCCCCAGCATTTT.

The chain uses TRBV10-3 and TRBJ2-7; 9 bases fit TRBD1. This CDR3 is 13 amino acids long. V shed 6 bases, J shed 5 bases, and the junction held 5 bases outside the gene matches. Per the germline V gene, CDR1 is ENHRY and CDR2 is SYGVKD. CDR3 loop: CAIRGTGRDEQYF. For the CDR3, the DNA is TGTGCCATCAGGGGGACAGGGCGCGACGAGCAGTACTTC.

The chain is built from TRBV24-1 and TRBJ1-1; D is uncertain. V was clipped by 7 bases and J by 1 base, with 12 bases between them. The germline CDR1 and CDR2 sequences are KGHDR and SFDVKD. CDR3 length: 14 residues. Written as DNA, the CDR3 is TGTGCCACCAGCGTTGGCAGAGAGAACACTGAAGCTTTCTTT. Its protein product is CATSVGRENTEAFF.

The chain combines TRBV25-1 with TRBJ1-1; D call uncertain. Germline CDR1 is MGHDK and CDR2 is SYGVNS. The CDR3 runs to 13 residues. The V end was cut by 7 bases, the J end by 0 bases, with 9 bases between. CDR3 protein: CASTEDMNTEAFF. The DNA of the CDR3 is TGTGCCAGCACAGAGGATATGAACACTGAAGCTTTCTTT. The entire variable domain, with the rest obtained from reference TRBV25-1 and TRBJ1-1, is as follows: EADIYQTPRYLVIGTGKKITLECSQTMGHDKMYWYQQDPGMELHLIHYSYGVNSTEKGDLSSESTVSRIRTEHFPLTLESARPSHTSQYLCASTEDMNTEAFFGQGTRLTVV.

Here the CDR3 DNA reads TGCAGCGCTGGAGAGGCTGAAAAACTGTTTTTT. It codes for CSAGEAEKLFF. The rearrangement links TRBV29-1 to TRBJ1-4; D unresolved. The V gene lost 7 bases and the J gene lost 7 bases, with 10 bases spanning the gap. Germline CDR1 and CDR2: SQVTM and ANQGSEA. CDR3 length equals 11 residues.

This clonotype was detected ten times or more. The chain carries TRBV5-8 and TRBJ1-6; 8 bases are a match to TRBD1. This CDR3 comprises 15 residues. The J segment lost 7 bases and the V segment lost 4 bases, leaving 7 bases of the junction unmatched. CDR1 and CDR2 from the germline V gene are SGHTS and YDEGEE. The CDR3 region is CASSPLTGENSPLHF. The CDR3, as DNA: TGTGCCAGCAGCCCACTGACAGGGGAGAATTCACCCCTCCACTTT.

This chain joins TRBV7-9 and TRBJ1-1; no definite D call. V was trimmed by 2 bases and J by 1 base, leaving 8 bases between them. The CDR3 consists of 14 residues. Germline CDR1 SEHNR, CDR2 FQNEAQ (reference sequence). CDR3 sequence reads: CASSLYLGNTEAFF. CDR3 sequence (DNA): TGTGCCAGCAGCTTATATCTGGGGAACACTGAAGCTTTCTTT. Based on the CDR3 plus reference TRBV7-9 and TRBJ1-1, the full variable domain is DTGVSQNPRHKITKRGQNVTFRCDPISEHNRLYWYRQTLGQGPEFLTYFQNEAQLEKSRLLSDRFSAERPKGSFSTLEIQRTEQGDSAMYLCASSLYLGNTEAFFGQGTRLTVV.

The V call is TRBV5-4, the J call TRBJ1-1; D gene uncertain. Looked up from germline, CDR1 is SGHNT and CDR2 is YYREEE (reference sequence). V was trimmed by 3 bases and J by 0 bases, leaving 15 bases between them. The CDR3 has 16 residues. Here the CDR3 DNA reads TGTGCCAGCAGCTCAACCCGGACTGCCCTGAACACTGAAGCTTTCTTT. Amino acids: CASSSTRTALNTEAFF.

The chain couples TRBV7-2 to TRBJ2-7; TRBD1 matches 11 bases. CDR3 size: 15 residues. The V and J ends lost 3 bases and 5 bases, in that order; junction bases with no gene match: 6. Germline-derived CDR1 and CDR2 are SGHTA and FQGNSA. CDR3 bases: TGTGCCAGCAGCTTCCGGGACAGGGGGTTTGACGAGCAGTACTTC. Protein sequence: CASSFRDRGFDEQYF.

The CDR3 DNA sequence: TGTGCCAGCAGCGTGGCAGGGGCTTCCGACACCGGGGAGCTGTTTTTT. Translation: CASSVAGASDTGELFF. V and J are TRBV9 and TRBJ2-2; D possibly corresponds to TRBD1 (6 bases). This CDR3 spans 16 amino acids. Germline V gene data show CDR1 as SGDLS and CDR2 as YYNGEE. Trimming removed 2 bases from V and 3 bases from J, with 14 bases in between.

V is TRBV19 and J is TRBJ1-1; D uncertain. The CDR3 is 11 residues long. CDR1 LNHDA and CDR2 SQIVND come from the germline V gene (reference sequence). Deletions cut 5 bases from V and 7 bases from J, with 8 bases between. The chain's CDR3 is CASSLTHEAFF. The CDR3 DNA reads TGTGCCAGTAGTTTAACGCATGAAGCTTTCTTT.

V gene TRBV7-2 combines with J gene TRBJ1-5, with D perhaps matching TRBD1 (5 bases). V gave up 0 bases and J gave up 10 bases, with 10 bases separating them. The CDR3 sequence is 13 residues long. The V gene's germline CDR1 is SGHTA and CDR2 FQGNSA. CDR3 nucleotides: TGTGCCAGCAGCTTAGCCCGGGACTCACCCCAGCATTTT. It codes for CASSLARDSPQHF.

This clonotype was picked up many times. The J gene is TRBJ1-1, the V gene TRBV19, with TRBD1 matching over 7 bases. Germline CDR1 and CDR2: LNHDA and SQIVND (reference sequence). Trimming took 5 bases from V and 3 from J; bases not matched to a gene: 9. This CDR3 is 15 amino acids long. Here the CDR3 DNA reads TGTGCCAGTAGTCCCCGGACAGGTTGGGACACTGAAGCTTTCTTT. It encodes CASSPRTGWDTEAFF.

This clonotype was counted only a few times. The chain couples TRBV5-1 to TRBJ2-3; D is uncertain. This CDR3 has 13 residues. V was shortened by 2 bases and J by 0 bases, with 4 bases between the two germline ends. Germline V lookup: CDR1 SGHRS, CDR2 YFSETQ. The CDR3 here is CASSLGSTDTQYF. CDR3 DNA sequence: TGCGCCAGCAGCTTAGGGAGCACAGATACGCAGTATTTT.

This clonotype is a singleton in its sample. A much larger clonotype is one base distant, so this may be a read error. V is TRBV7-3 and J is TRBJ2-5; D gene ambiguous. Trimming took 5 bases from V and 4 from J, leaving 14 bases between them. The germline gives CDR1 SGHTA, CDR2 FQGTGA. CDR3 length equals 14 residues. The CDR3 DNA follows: TGTGCCAGCAGCCGAACCCCCGTGCGAGAGACCCAGTACTTC. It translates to CASSRTPVRETQYF.